This T cell receptor (beta chain) was recorded in a study of T-cell reconstitution after alpha-beta-depleted transplantation in children. Unique molecular identifiers were incorporated into the prepared TCRbeta library. One entry per CDR3 protein results from TCRdb running MiXCR on the PCR reads. The table shows hundreds of thousands of distinct CDR3 sequences, with roughly 25% occurring only once. Study outcomes and limitations: From newly produced T cells came most of the T-cell counts and diversity one year after transplant.

A word on this clonotype: Its antigen remains unknown.

Sequencing used PBMCs, mostly from graft donor cells, obtained 360 days after TCRalphabeta/CD19-depleted stem cell transplant. This receptor was taken from a female patient aged 2-9 years who had a stem cell transplant for congenital amegakaryocytic thrombocytopenia, so the T cells may come from the graft donor.

The CDR3 sequence: CASSQGRADRSDEQFF. CDR3 DNA: TGTGCCAGCAGCCAAGGGAGGGCCGATAGGTCAGATGAGCAGTTCTTC. This chain links TRBV4-2 with TRBJ2-1; tentative D call: TRBD2 (6 bases). Per the germline V gene, CDR1 is LGHNA and CDR2 is YNFKEQ. This CDR3 spans 16 amino acids. Deletions cut 1 base from V and 8 bases from J, with 18 bases between.